This TCR beta chain was sequenced during a study of radiation and T cells in renal cell carcinoma. General study findings and limits: Pretreatment tumor biopsies were lacking, so baseline clonotypes are unknown. Top tumor clonotypes rose in blood 2 weeks post-radiation, then contracted.

Repertoires were generated with immunoSEQ multiplex PCR, while TCRdb's copy carries only in-frame clones and drops some. Of 150,000 or so clones detected, 88% appear once; the ten largest clones hold around 4.4%. Time point specified: baseline pretreatment blood. The treatment denotes: 15 Gy SBRT to primary tumor, nephrectomy 4 weeks later. After SBRT, blood was collected at 2 and 4 weeks, plus baseline. The patient's renal cell carcinoma had clear cell pathology. As concerns this clone: Its antigen is unidentified.

Sequencing used blood, obtained from a patient whose treatment included radiotherapy and nephrectomy. The TCR originated in a woman in her seventies with renal cell carcinoma.

CDR3 nucleotides: TGTGCCAGCAGTTCGAGCTCGCGGGGCTCCTACGAGCAGTACTTC. Residues: CASSSSSRGSYEQYF. The gene calls are TRBV27 and TRBJ2-7, with D possibly matching TRBD2 (6 bases). Germline CDR1 reads MNHEY; CDR2 reads SMNVEV (reference sequence). Trimming removed 4 bases at V and 0 bases at J, with 13 bases between. CDR3 length: 15 amino acids.